This T cell receptor (beta chain) was profiled in a study of blood T cell repertoires in COVID-19. Study background: From the United States, Italy and Spain came samples of acute and convalescent COVID-19.

This clone was seen just once. Per the authors' pipeline: Reference gene primer amplification yielded estimated nucleated cell counts. Clones were read by immunoSEQ multiplex PCR, and TCRdb kept only the in-frame ones, dropping some. V and J calls plus clone size are reproduced from that table; the DNA served to infer D and trimming. The sample lists 250,000 to 400,000 clones; 70% to 90% were seen once. Enrollment of patients from Seattle took place during active infection, with longitudinal follow-up. Germline V lookup: CDR1 SNHLY, CDR2 FYNNEI. V shed 4 bases, J shed 3 bases, and the junction held 5 bases outside the gene matches. This CDR3 comprises 15 residues.

V gene TRBV2 combines with J gene TRBJ1-1, with TRBD1 matching over 10 bases. The sequence was collected from a woman in her thirties with COVID-19, enrolled during active disease. Sequenced input: peripheral blood. CDR3 region: CASSAGTGVYTEAFF. In DNA form, the CDR3 reads TGTGCCAGCAGTGCCGGGACAGGGGTGTACACTGAAGCTTTCTTT. Using reference TRBV2 and TRBJ1-1 for the parts outside the CDR3, the full variable domain is EPEVTQTPSHQVTQMGQEVILRCVPISNHLYFYWYRQILGQKVEFLVSFYNNEISEKSEIFDDQFSVERPDGSNFTLKIRSTKLEDSAMYFCASSAGTGVYTEAFFGQGTRLTVV.